This entry concerns a single T cell receptor beta chain. The CDR3 sequence is 18 residues long. J lost 2 bases, V lost 2 bases, and 6 bases had no gene match. Germline CDR1 and CDR2: SGDLS and YYNGEE. The data derive from a study of shared clonotypes between healthy human individuals. Produced via immunoSEQ multiplex PCR; TCRdb's table is partial and in-frame only. The table lists about 1.5 million clones, around 97% of them singletons. The TCR comes from a man aged 30 to 45 in good health. The gene calls are TRBV9 and TRBJ2-1, with TRBD2 identical over 14 bases. The sequencing sample was made of naive CD4+ T cells sorted from blood. Subset noted: CD45RA+ positively selected. The CDR3 reads CASSVSRLAGGTYNEQFF. The CDR3 coding sequence is TGTGCCAGCAGCGTCTCCAGACTAGCGGGAGGGACCTACAATGAGCAGTTCTTC.